The 12 T cell receptor beta chains listed next were all sequenced from one sample in a study of blood T cell repertoires in COVID-19. Only in-frame clones appear in the TCRdb table, and some are missing; sequencing was by immunoSEQ multiplex PCR. This sample has some 94,000 clones, with 87% found just once. The sequencing input was peripheral blood. These receptor sequences come from a human donor in a cohort sampled during active COVID-19.

This clone was found once. The gene calls are TRBV27 and TRBJ2-5; 7 bases align to TRBD1. V gave up 6 bases and J gave up 4 bases; unmatched junction bases: 11. The CDR3 covers 15 residues. Looked up from germline, CDR1 is MNHEY and CDR2 is SMNVEV (reference sequence). The CDR3 sequence is CASRRYRGSSETQYF. The DNA of the CDR3 is TGTGCCAGCAGGAGGTACAGGGGATCGTCAGAGACCCAGTACTTC.

The CDR3 region has the DNA TGTGCCAGTAGTACCCTGGACAGGGTCGTAAACTATGGCTACACCTTC. It is translated as CASSTLDRVVNYGYTF. The chain links TRBV19 to TRBJ1-2; 8 nucleotides agree with TRBD1. This CDR3 has 16 amino acids. The junction had 9 bases not matched to a gene; V was cut back by 4 bases and J by 2 bases. The germline gives CDR1 LNHDA, CDR2 SQIVND (reference sequence).

This sequence joins TRBV28 and TRBJ1-1, with a possible D match to TRBD1 (6 bases). This CDR3 comprises 17 residues. V lost 4 bases and J lost 1, with 19 bases in between. Germline V gives CDR1 MDHEN, CDR2 SYDVKM. In nucleotides, the CDR3 is TGTGCCAGCAGTTCGGACAGACTATATTACCAGAACACTGAAGCTTTCTTT. Its protein product is CASSSDRLYYQNTEAFF.

This clone was seen once. J is TRBJ1-5 and V is TRBV30; D gene uncertain. V was pared by 2 bases and J by 0 bases, with 14 bases between. This CDR3 contains 16 residues. Germline-derived CDR1 and CDR2 are GTSNPN and SVGIG (reference sequence). In nucleotides, the CDR3 is TGTGCCTGGAGTCCCTCGACACTTTATAGCAATCAGCCCCAGCATTTT. It codes for CAWSPSTLYSNQPQHF. The whole variable domain, filled in from reference TRBV30 and TRBJ1-5, reads SQTIHQWPATLVQPVGSPLSLECTVEGTSNPNLYWYRQAAGRGLQLLFYSVGIGQISSEVPQNLSASRPQDRQFILSSKKLLLSDSGFYLCAWSPSTLYSNQPQHFGDGTRLSIL.

The chain links TRBV30 to TRBJ2-3; 9 nucleotides agree with TRBD2. CDR3 length equals 17 residues. From germline, CDR1 is GTSNPN and CDR2 SVGIG (reference sequence). With 5 bases clipped from V and 5 bases from J, the junction kept 17 bases outside the gene matches. CDR3: CAWGRLRASGDKDTQYF. CDR3 in DNA: TGTGCCTGGGGCCGCCTCAGGGCTAGCGGGGATAAAGATACGCAGTATTTT.

The V and J genes are TRBV7-8 and TRBJ2-7; 8 positions agree with TRBD1. Germline values: CDR1 SGHVS, CDR2 FQNEAQ. V shed 3 bases, J shed 6 bases, and the junction held 10 bases outside the gene matches. The CDR3 covers 15 residues. This CDR3 is CASSFKNGQGGEQYF. CDR3 DNA sequence: TGTGCCAGCAGCTTTAAAAACGGACAGGGAGGCGAGCAGTACTTC. Variable domain in full (rest from reference TRBV7-8 and TRBJ2-7): GAGVSQSPRYKVAKRGQDVALRCDPISGHVSLFWYQQALGQGPEFLTYFQNEAQLDKSGLPSDRFFAERPEGSVSTLKIQRTQQEDSAVYLCASSFKNGQGGEQYFGPGTRLTVT.

The rearrangement joins TRBV2 to TRBJ2-6; TRBD1 matches 8 bases. Germline V CDR1 and CDR2: SNHLY, FYNNEI. The CDR3 is 16 amino acids. The V segment lost 11 bases and the J segment 4 bases; nucleotides outside the gene matches: 13. CDR3 protein: CAGNRQGLRGANVLTF. CDR3 DNA: TGTGCCGGCAATCGACAGGGGTTGAGGGGGGCCAACGTCCTGACTTTC.

This chain connects TRBV29-1 to TRBJ2-7; D gene uncertain. Germline V CDR1 and CDR2: SQVTM, ANQGSEA. This CDR3 has 11 amino acids. The V end lost 6 bases, the J end lost 3 bases, and 9 bases lay between the germline ends. Written as DNA, the CDR3 is TGCAGCGTCATACTCATCTACGAGCAGTACTTC. This translates into CSVILIYEQYF.

This chain joins TRBV24-1 and TRBJ1-2, with unresolved D. The CDR3 runs to 13 residues. V lost 5 bases to trimming and J lost 6 bases, with 12 bases between them. Germline-derived CDR1 and CDR2 are KGHDR and SFDVKD. CDR3 in amino acids: CATSVWVEDGYTF. Here the CDR3 DNA reads TGTGCCACCAGTGTCTGGGTGGAGGATGGCTACACCTTC.

V gene TRBV28 combines with J gene TRBJ2-1; perhaps TRBD2 as D (5 bases). CDR1 MDHEN and CDR2 SYDVKM come from the germline V gene. The CDR3 is 13 residues long. Trimming took off 6 bases at V and 3 bases at J, with 9 bases between the two ends. Here the CDR3 reads CASSGIDYNEQFF. DNA of the CDR3: TGTGCCAGCAGCGGGATTGACTACAATGAGCAGTTCTTC.

The V gene is TRBV28, the J gene TRBJ2-1, with a possible D match to TRBD2 (6 bases). With 2 bases removed from V and 4 bases from J, the gap between germline ends came to 15 bases. Germline CDR1 MDHEN, CDR2 SYDVKM. This CDR3 is built from 16 residues. The CDR3 here is CASSLGIGREYNEQFF. The CDR3 coding sequence is TGTGCCAGCAGTTTAGGGATCGGGAGAGAGTACAATGAGCAGTTCTTC. Using reference TRBV28 and TRBJ2-1 for the parts outside the CDR3, the full variable domain is DVKVTQSSRYLVKRTGEKVFLECVQDMDHENMFWYRQDPGLGLRLIYFSYDVKMKEKGDIPEGYSVSREKKERFSLILESASTNQTSMYLCASSLGIGREYNEQFFGPGTRLTVL.

This chain uses TRBV13 with TRBJ2-7; perhaps TRBD1 as D (6 bases). The CDR3 is made up of 16 amino acids. Between the trimmed V and J ends, which lost 1 base and 2 bases, there was a span of 15 bases. CDR1 is PRHDT, CDR2 FYEKMQ, per germline (reference sequence). The DNA for the CDR3 is TGTGCCAGCAGCTTAGTGGGCGCAGGGGTTACCTACGAGCAGTACTTC. Its translation: CASSLVGAGVTYEQYF. The entire variable domain, with the rest obtained from reference TRBV13 and TRBJ2-7, is as follows: AAGVIQSPRHLIKEKRETATLKCYPIPRHDTVYWYQQGPGQDPQFLISFYEKMQSDKGSIPDRFSAQQFSDYHSELNMSSLELGDSALYFCASSLVGAGVTYEQYFGPGTRLTVT.